Listed below are T cell receptor beta chains from one sample, sequenced in a study of shared clonotypes between healthy human individuals. Assay: immunoSEQ multiplex PCR; the TCRdb copy retains only in-frame clones and omits some. The table includes approximately 110,000 clones, roughly 66% detected once. The source material was memory CD8+ T cells sorted from blood. The source is a woman aged 25 to 39 in good health. Both conserved end residues are part of each CDR3. Each record gives: J gene, V gene, CDR3 protein.

J gene: TRBJ1-2; V gene: TRBV6-6; CDR3 protein: CASSYTGTDSNYGYTF
J gene: TRBJ2-7; V gene: TRBV2; CDR3 protein: CASSEKGHRHEQYF
J gene: TRBJ2-5; V gene: TRBV5-4; CDR3 protein: CASSPPAQETQYF
J gene: TRBJ2-7; V gene: TRBV5-8; CDR3 protein: CASSLGIFFDEQYF
J gene: TRBJ2-5; V gene: TRBV28; CDR3 protein: CASSLRSGETQYF
J gene: TRBJ1-1; V gene: TRBV19; CDR3 protein: CASMNRGGAEAFF
J gene: TRBJ2-7; V gene: TRBV6-1; CDR3 protein: CASKDRDSTYEQYF
J gene: TRBJ2-1; V gene: TRBV14; CDR3 protein: CASSPEGRWGQGQFF
J gene: TRBJ2-2; V gene: TRBV27; CDR3 protein: CASSLSTTGELFF
J gene: TRBJ2-7; V gene: TRBV28; CDR3 protein: CASSLGLSYEQYF
J gene: TRBJ2-7; V gene: TRBV6-1; CDR3 protein: CASSAELTGGREQYF
J gene: TRBJ1-2; V gene: TRBV7-9; CDR3 protein: CASSSTQGNYGYTF
J gene: .; V gene: TRBV4-2; CDR3 protein: CASSSRLEGSYEQYF
J gene: TRBJ1-5; V gene: TRBV23-1; CDR3 protein: CASSQSTGQCYSQPQHF
J gene: TRBJ2-7; V gene: TRBV14; CDR3 protein: CASSPLAEFYEQYF
J gene: TRBJ2-7; V gene: TRBV6-6; CDR3 protein: CASSSGTGREQYF
J gene: TRBJ2-7; V gene: TRBV5-4; CDR3 protein: CASTSGGSYEQYF
J gene: TRBJ2-7; V gene: TRBV5-1; CDR3 protein: CASSQNSGTYEQYF
J gene: TRBJ2-7; V gene: TRBV29-1; CDR3 protein: CSVGSGGSEQYF
J gene: TRBJ2-7; V gene: TRBV6-5; CDR3 protein: CASRQGFNEQYF
J gene: TRBJ2-1; V gene: TRBV11-2; CDR3 protein: CASSLKTGPYNEQFF
J gene: TRBJ2-3; V gene: TRBV6-1; CDR3 protein: CASSEGSDTQYF
J gene: TRBJ2-1; V gene: TRBV6-5; CDR3 protein: CASQERTSPNEQFF
J gene: TRBJ2-2; V gene: TRBV6-4; CDR3 protein: CASSDSPGNTGELFF
J gene: TRBJ2-1; V gene: TRBV30; CDR3 protein: CAWSSLAEYNEQFF
J gene: TRBJ1-1; V gene: TRBV11-2; CDR3 protein: CASSLDWFGMNTEAFF
J gene: TRBJ2-2; V gene: TRBV19; CDR3 protein: CASSTPTSVRTGELFF
J gene: TRBJ2-7; V gene: TRBV7-6; CDR3 protein: CASSAADGTPYEQYF
J gene: TRBJ1-2; V gene: TRBV6-5; CDR3 protein: CASSYSLQGQGYTF